This T cell receptor beta chain was retrieved from a study of blood T cell repertoires in COVID-19. Overall study: The samples span acute and convalescent COVID-19 from the United States, Italy and Spain. The analysed material was cDNA or gDNA that came from T cells, B-cell-depleted T cells, or PBMCs.

Original methodology: For nucleated cells, counts were estimated from reference gene primer amplification. TCRdb's copy holds only in-frame clones and misses some; the assay was immunoSEQ multiplex PCR. D and trimming were read from the DNA, whereas the V and J calls and clone size are those reported in that table. Here the sample spans 75,000 to 100,000 clones, around 75% being singletons. The V end was cut by 3 bases, the J end by 6 bases, with 9 bases between. The germline V gene encodes CDR1 KGHSH and CDR2 LQKENI. The CDR3 covers 12 residues. This receptor was taken from a man in his sixties or seventies with acute or convalescent COVID-19. The sample was peripheral blood. The rearrangement joins TRBV18 to TRBJ2-7, with a possible D match to TRBD2 (5 bases). CDR3 nucleotides: TGTGCCAGCTCACCGACACGGGGCGAGCAGTACTTC. This encodes CASSPTRGEQYF.